This TCR beta chain was captured in a study of cytomegalovirus exposure and HLA in healthy donors. The PCR had 60 Vbeta and 13 Jbeta primers. How the authors handled the data: About 88 million unique TCR beta chains, roughly 11 million of them shared, were counted by a later analysis. Data came from immunoSEQ multiplex PCR; TCRdb stores just in-frame clones and leaves some out. D and trimming were read from the DNA, whereas the V and J calls and clone size are those reported in that table. This sample has around 150,000 clones, with about 72% found just once. The ends lost 3 bases at V and 4 bases at J; junction bases unmatched: 4. Germline values: CDR1 LNHNV, CDR2 YYDKDF (reference sequence). The CDR3 runs 14 residues.

The sample was PBMCs. The clonotype was recovered from a man aged 35 to 55 in good health and CMV-seronegative. The chain has TRBV15 and TRBJ2-5; 8 bases agree with TRBD1. The CDR3: CATSSRQGSETQYF. The CDR3 DNA is TGTGCCACCAGCAGTAGACAGGGGTCAGAGACCCAGTACTTC.